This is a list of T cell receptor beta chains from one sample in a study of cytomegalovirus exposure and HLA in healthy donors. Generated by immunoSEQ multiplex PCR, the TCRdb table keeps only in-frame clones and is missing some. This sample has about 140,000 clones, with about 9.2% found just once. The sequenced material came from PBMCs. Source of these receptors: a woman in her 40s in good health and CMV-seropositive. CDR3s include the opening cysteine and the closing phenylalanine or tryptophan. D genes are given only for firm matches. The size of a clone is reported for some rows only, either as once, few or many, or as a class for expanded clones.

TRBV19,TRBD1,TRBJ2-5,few,CASSLDRGLQETQYF,TGTGCCAGTAGCCTGGACAGGGGGCTCCAAGAGACCCAGTACTTC
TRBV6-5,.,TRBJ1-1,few,CASSDYTSITEAFF,TGTGCCAGCAGTGATTATACTTCGATAACTGAAGCTTTCTTT
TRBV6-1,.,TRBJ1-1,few,CASRPRQRNTEAFF,TGTGCCAGCAGGCCCCGACAGCGGAACACTGAAGCTTTCTTT
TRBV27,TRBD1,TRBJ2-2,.,CASSPRQGGGTGELFF,TGTGCCAGCAGTCCCCGACAGGGGGGAGGCACCGGGGAGCTGTTTTTT
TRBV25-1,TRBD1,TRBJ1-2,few,CASSDESQGAGYGYTF,TGTGCCAGCAGTGATGAGAGTCAGGGGGCAGGCTATGGCTACACCTTC
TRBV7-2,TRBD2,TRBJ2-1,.,CASSFSSGTYNEQFF,TGTGCCAGCAGCTTTTCTAGCGGGACGTACAATGAGCAGTTCTTC
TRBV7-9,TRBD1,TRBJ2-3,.,CASSYDRGPDTQYF,TGTGCCAGCAGCTACGACAGGGGCCCAGATACGCAGTATTTT
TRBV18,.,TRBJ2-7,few,CASSPFGQRYEQYF,TGTGCCAGCTCACCTTTTGGGCAACGCTACGAGCAGTACTTC
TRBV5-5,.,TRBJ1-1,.,CASSLQVLGLEAFF,TGTGCCAGCAGTTTACAGGTCTTAGGGTTGGAAGCTTTCTTT
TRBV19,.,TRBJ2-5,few,CASSNPGETQYF,TGTGCCAGTAGTAATCCGGGAGAGACCCAGTACTTC
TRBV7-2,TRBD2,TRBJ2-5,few,CASSLSGLAGGPDVYF,TGTGCCAGCAGCTTAAGCGGCCTAGCGGGGGGGCCCGACGTATACTTC
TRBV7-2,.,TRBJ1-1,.,CASRLSRDTEAFF,TGTGCCAGCAGGTTAAGCAGGGACACTGAAGCTTTCTTT
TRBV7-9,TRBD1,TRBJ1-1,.,CASSRGQGSDFF,TGTGCCAGCAGCCGGGGACAGGGTAGTGATTTCTTT
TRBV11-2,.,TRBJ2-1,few,CASTLGGGSTNEQFF,TGTGCCAGCACCCTGGGTGGGGGCAGCACGAATGAGCAGTTCTTC
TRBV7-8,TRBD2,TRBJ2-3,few,CASSSFSVAGLTDTQYF,TGTGCCAGCAGCTCCTTTTCGGTAGCGGGACTCACAGATACGCAGTATTTT
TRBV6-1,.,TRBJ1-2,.,CASSFRGYTF,TGTGCCAGCAGTTTCCGTGGCTACACCTTC
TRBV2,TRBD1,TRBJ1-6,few,CASTRDSGGNSPLHF,TGTGCCAGCACCAGGGACAGCGGGGGAAATTCACCCCTCCACTTT